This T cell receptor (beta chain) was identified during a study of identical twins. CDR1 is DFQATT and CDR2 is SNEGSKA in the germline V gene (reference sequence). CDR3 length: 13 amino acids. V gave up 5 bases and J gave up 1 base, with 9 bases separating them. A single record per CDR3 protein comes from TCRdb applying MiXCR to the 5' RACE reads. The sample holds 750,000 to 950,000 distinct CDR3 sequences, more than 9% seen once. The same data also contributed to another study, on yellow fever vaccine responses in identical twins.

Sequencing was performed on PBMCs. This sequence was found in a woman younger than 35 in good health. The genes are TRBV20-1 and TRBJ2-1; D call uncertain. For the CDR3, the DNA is TGCAGTGCTCACCCGGGTTCCTACAATGAGCAGTTCTTC. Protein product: CSAHPGSYNEQFF.